The 3 T cell receptor beta chains below all came from one sample that was sequenced in a study of blood T cells in healthy people across ages. A second PCR of 7 to 11 cycles used a sample-barcoded 5' primer and a J-beta primer mix. TCRdb reprocessed the 5' RACE reads via MiXCR and lists one record per CDR3 protein. The sample records approximately 800,000 distinct CDR3 sequences, more than 35% being singletons. The sequencing input was blood. These receptors came from an elderly man in good health.

J is TRBJ2-1 and V is TRBV7-3, with D hard to call. The closer fit of TRBJ2-7 to the DNA end suggests the J call may be wrong. The germline gives CDR1 SGHTA, CDR2 FQGTGA. There are 16 residues in the CDR3. The DNA of the CDR3 is TGTGCCAGCAGCTTAATCAGTGGCAGCCTACAGAATGAGCAGTACTTC. This sequence encodes CASSLISGSLQNEQYF.

This clonotype was detected a few times. The chain carries TRBV7-2 and TRBJ2-7; 7 bases are a match to TRBD1. Germline V CDR1 and CDR2: SGHTA, FQGNSA. The ends lost 1 base at V and 7 bases at J; junction bases unmatched: 7. The CDR3 spans 14 residues. CDR3 residues: CASSLDRGPGEQYF. CDR3 in DNA: TGTGCCAGCAGCTTAGATAGGGGGCCGGGGGAGCAGTACTTC.

Only one count was recorded for this clonotype. The rearrangement uses TRBV7-2 and TRBJ2-5; possibly TRBD1 for D (6 bases). The J call is doubtful: the DNA matches TRBJ2-7 better. From germline, CDR1 is SGHTA and CDR2 FQGNSA. CDR3 length: 15 residues. CDR3 residues: CASSSSQGLPYEQYF. Here the CDR3 DNA reads TGTGCCAGCAGCTCATCGCAGGGGCTTCCGTACGAGCAGTACTTC.